This TCR beta chain was identified during a study of blood T cell repertoires in COVID-19 (dated by TCRdb to the early 2020s). For the wider study: Samples covering the acute and convalescent phases of COVID-19 were provided by collaborators in the United States, Italy and Spain. The material from the prospective study consisted of cDNA or gDNA derived from T cells, B-cell-depleted T cells, or PBMCs. The dataset comprised deeply sampled blood TCRbeta repertoires from subjects exposed to, actively infected with, or recovered from COVID-19. The repertoires were released in a freely available public database meant as a resource for research on the immune response to SARS-CoV-2. The samples were drawn from two sources: the first 160 participants of the ongoing ImmuneRACE study, and approximately 1,300 subjects contributed by 6 global collaborators. The sample metadata nearly always contained a de-identified subject ID, COVID-19 status, age in years and sex. Where available, HLA class I and class II types were obtained from metadata supplied by the sample provider rather than from assay-based typing.

The collaborating institutions used their own protocols to collect whole blood in K2EDTA tubes. For TCRbeta analysis, collaborators shipped samples as frozen whole blood, isolated PBMCs, or DNA extracted from either of those sample types. General conclusions and limits of the study: The amount of clinical and demographic metadata varied by source and participant and was provided uncurated.

TCRbeta CDR3 regions were amplified from genomic DNA by means of the immunoSEQ Assay, a bias-controlled multiplex PCR. In the original analysis: The number of nucleated cells in each sample was estimated from the amplification of reference gene primers within the assay. To quantify the absolute abundance of each unique TCRbeta CDR3 rearrangement, sequence reads were collapsed and filtered. Productive Simpson clonality was computed per sample as the square root of Simpson's diversity index over productive rearrangements. What TCRdb holds here is the immuneACCESS table cut down to in-frame rearrangements. Part of the clones is not present; checked against another copy, under half of the missing clones reflect an unresolved V gene, and the others are unexplained. The V and J calls and clone size come from that table; D and trimming were worked out from the DNA. Recorded for this sample are just over 650,000 clones; 75% to 90% of them occurred a single time. The top ten constitute more than 0.25% of the sample.

This clone was observed a single time. Its antigen is not yet known. No base-level quality is on record; no much larger clone is a single base apart. Other nucleotide sequences from this sample produce the same CDR3. The germline ends are 9 bases apart after V is trimmed by 3 bases and J by 4 bases. Counted from cysteine to phenylalanine, this CDR3 has 13 amino acids. The sequence is cut down to CDR3 DNA, 39 bases in frame from base 1. The sequencing sample was made of peripheral blood. The chain links TRBV12-3 or TRBV12-4 with TRBJ1-2; perhaps TRBD1 is the D gene, with 6 bases matching. The origin of this receptor is a woman aged 18-35 years with acute or convalescent COVID-19. At the DNA level, the sequence is TGTGCCAGCAGTTTCGGGACACTCTATGGCTACACCTTC. This gives the protein CASSFGTLYGYTF.